The rows below give T cell receptor beta chains drawn from one sample of a study of shared clonotypes between healthy human individuals. Sequenced by immunoSEQ multiplex PCR; TCRdb stores in-frame clones only, minus some. The sample lists about 1 million clones; 65% to 80% were seen once. The sample comprised memory CD4+ T cells sorted from blood. These TCRs come from a man between 18 and 29 years old in good health. CDR3s include the opening cysteine and the closing phenylalanine or tryptophan. The D gene is left open where the match is weak. Expanded clones are given a class, and other clones once, few, many or no size at all.

j_call: TRBJ1-1; clone_size: -; d_call: TRBD1; v_call: TRBV7-9; cdr3_aa: CASSLEGQRNTEAFF; cdr3_nt: TGTGCCAGCAGCTTGGAGGGACAGCGGAACACTGAAGCTTTCTTT
j_call: TRBJ1-3; clone_size: -; d_call: -; v_call: TRBV2; cdr3_aa: CASWGAVGNTIYF; cdr3_nt: TGTGCCAGCTGGGGGGCAGTCGGAAACACCATATATTTT
j_call: TRBJ2-5; clone_size: -; d_call: TRBD2; v_call: TRBV9; cdr3_aa: CASSFGLAGDSRAQYF; cdr3_nt: TGTGCCAGCAGCTTCGGACTAGCGGGGGACTCGAGGGCCCAGTACTTC
j_call: TRBJ2-1; clone_size: -; d_call: -; v_call: TRBV5-1; cdr3_aa: CASRPGSSYNEQFF; cdr3_nt: TGCGCCAGCAGACCGGGGAGTAGCTACAATGAGCAGTTCTTC
j_call: TRBJ1-1; clone_size: -; d_call: -; v_call: TRBV7-6; cdr3_aa: CASSLVLPGGATEAFF; cdr3_nt: TGTGCCAGCAGCTTAGTTCTACCTGGAGGGGCCACTGAAGCTTTCTTT
j_call: TRBJ2-3; clone_size: few; d_call: TRBD2; v_call: TRBV5-1; cdr3_aa: CASSLDGLAFSDTQYF; cdr3_nt: TGCGCCAGCAGCTTGGACGGACTAGCGTTTTCAGATACGCAGTATTTT
j_call: TRBJ2-7; clone_size: few; d_call: -; v_call: TRBV6-1; cdr3_aa: CASRGAELSYEQYF; cdr3_nt: TGTGCCAGCAGGGGGGCAGAGCTCTCCTACGAGCAGTACTTC
j_call: TRBJ1-2; clone_size: -; d_call: -; v_call: TRBV7-8; cdr3_aa: CASSLAGASRGYTF; cdr3_nt: TGTGCCAGCAGCTTAGCGGGGGCTTCGCGTGGCTACACCTTC
j_call: TRBJ2-7; clone_size: -; d_call: -; v_call: TRBV7-9; cdr3_aa: CASSLSGDPYEQYF; cdr3_nt: TGTGCCAGCAGCTTATCCGGGGATCCTTACGAGCAGTACTTC
j_call: TRBJ2-2; clone_size: -; d_call: -; v_call: TRBV30; cdr3_aa: CAWSDTGELFF; cdr3_nt: TGTGCCTGGAGTGACACCGGGGAGCTGTTTTTT
j_call: TRBJ1-2; clone_size: few; d_call: -; v_call: TRBV6-1; cdr3_aa: CASSDTGTPRGYTF; cdr3_nt: TGTGCCAGCAGCGATACCGGCACCCCGCGCGGCTACACCTTC
j_call: TRBJ1-2; clone_size: few; d_call: -; v_call: TRBV5-6; cdr3_aa: CARDRTYRRDNYGYTF; cdr3_nt: TGTGCCAGGGACCGAACCTACAGGAGAGATAACTATGGCTACACCTTC
j_call: TRBJ2-1; clone_size: -; d_call: -; v_call: TRBV27; cdr3_aa: CASKGGVSYNEQFF; cdr3_nt: TGTGCCAGCAAGGGGGGAGTTTCCTACAATGAGCAGTTCTTC
j_call: TRBJ2-2; clone_size: -; d_call: -; v_call: TRBV28; cdr3_aa: CASRPPRGGGAWAGELFF; cdr3_nt: TGTGCCAGCAGACCTCCTCGGGGAGGGGGCGCGTGGGCCGGGGAGCTGTTTTTT
j_call: TRBJ2-7; clone_size: -; d_call: -; v_call: TRBV5-4; cdr3_aa: CASSAPSSYEQYF; cdr3_nt: TGTGCCAGCAGCGCGCCAAGCTCCTACGAGCAGTACTTC